Described below is a single T cell receptor beta chain sequence and its context. Antigen unknown. The sample comes from a study of OX40 agonist ivuxolimab in advanced cancers. Study-level information: Patients were given ivuxolimab, an antibody that agonizes OX40 (CD134).

General study points: The 0.1-3.0 mg/kg partial responders had among the lowest clonal expansion.

The data were produced by immunoSEQ multiplex PCR, yet TCRdb's version contains in-frame clones alone and is incomplete. The sample shows over 40,000 clones, approximately 84% of them seen only once. There are 13 residues in the CDR3. Germline lookup yields CDR1 MNHNY and CDR2 SVGAGI (reference sequence). V shed 6 bases and J shed 5 bases, with 13 bases lying between them. V is TRBV6-6 and J is TRBJ2-5; D possibly corresponds to TRBD1 (6 bases). This sequence originates from an adult with an advanced solid tumor such as melanoma, head and neck, liver or kidney cancer. The sample in question was CD4+ or CD8+ T cells sorted from blood, obtained in a trial of the OX40 agonist ivuxolimab. The CDR3 DNA is TGTGCCAGCAGAATGGGGGCTTGGGAGACCCAGTACTTC. This gives the protein CASRMGAWETQYF.